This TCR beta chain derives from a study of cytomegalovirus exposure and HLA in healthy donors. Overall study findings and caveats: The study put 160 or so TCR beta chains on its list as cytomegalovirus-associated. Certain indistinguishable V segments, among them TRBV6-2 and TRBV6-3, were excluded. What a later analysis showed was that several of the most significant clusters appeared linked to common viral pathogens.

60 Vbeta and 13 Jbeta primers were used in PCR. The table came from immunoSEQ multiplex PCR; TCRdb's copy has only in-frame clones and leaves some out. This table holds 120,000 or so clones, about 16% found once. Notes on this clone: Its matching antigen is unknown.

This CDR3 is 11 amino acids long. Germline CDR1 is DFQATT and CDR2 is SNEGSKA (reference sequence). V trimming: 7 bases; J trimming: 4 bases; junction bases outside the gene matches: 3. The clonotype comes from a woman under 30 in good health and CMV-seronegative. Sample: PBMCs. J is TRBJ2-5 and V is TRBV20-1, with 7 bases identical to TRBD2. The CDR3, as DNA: TGCAGTGGACTAGCAGGAGAGACCCAGTACTTC. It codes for CSGLAGETQYF.